The 29 T cell receptor beta chains reported below all come from one sample, sequenced in a study of OX40 agonist ivuxolimab in advanced cancers. The method was immunoSEQ multiplex PCR; TCRdb's version includes in-frame clones alone and lacks a portion of them. The profile shows 80,000 or so clones, around 87% of them singletons. This material consisted of CD4+ or CD8+ T cells sorted from blood, taken in a trial of the OX40 agonist ivuxolimab. Receptor source: an adult with an advanced solid tumor such as melanoma, head and neck, liver or kidney cancer.

This clone was recorded a few times. The chain recombines TRBV18 with TRBJ1-1; D is perhaps TRBD1 (6 bases). V was trimmed by 2 bases and J by 2 bases, leaving 12 bases between them. The germline CDR1 and CDR2 sequences are KGHSH and LQKENI. This CDR3 is built from 15 residues. This CDR3 reads CASSPNDRRNTEAFF. In DNA, the CDR3 is TGTGCCAGCTCACCAAACGACAGGCGAAACACTGAAGCTTTCTTT.

The V and J genes are TRBV6-4 and TRBJ2-5, with 8 bases lining up with TRBD1. This CDR3 is 16 amino acids long. Germline trimming cut 7 bases from V and 4 bases from J; bases unmatched to any gene: 14. The germline V gene has CDR1 MRHNA and CDR2 SNTAGT. The CDR3 spells CASNPQGVDDAETQYF. The CDR3, as DNA: TGTGCCAGCAACCCACAGGGGGTCGACGATGCAGAGACCCAGTACTTC.

This clone has a handful of counts. This CDR3 is CASSSQGGTGELFF. The CDR3 DNA reads as TGTGCCAGCAGTTCCCAGGGCGGCACCGGGGAGCTGTTTTTT. This chain links TRBV27 with TRBJ2-2, with a weak D call TRBD1 (5 bases). This CDR3 has 14 residues. V lost 4 bases, J lost 4 bases, and 10 bases lay in between. Germline values: CDR1 MNHEY, CDR2 SMNVEV (reference sequence).

V usage is TRBV5-1 and J usage is TRBJ1-2; D is perhaps TRBD1 (5 bases). The V gene lost 0 bases and the J gene lost 5 bases, with 14 bases spanning the gap. Germline lookup yields CDR1 SGHRS and CDR2 YFSETQ. The CDR3 extends over 15 amino acids. CDR3 loop: CASSLEGTAGYGYTF. The CDR3 region has the DNA TGCGCCAGCAGCTTGGAGGGGACCGCGGGGTATGGCTACACCTTC.

This chain links TRBV27 with TRBJ2-3; D may match TRBD1 or TRBD2 (6 bases each). Trimming took 6 bases from V and 3 from J, leaving 10 bases between them. In germline, CDR1 is MNHEY, CDR2 SMNVEV (reference sequence). This CDR3 contains 13 residues. The CDR3: CASRVGGTDTQYF. In DNA form, the CDR3 reads TGTGCCAGCAGGGTAGGGGGGACAGATACGCAGTATTTT.

This chain links TRBV5-4 with TRBJ1-1; D possibly corresponds to TRBD1 (5 bases). Germline loops: CDR1 SGHNT, CDR2 YYREEE (reference sequence). The V end lost 4 bases, the J end lost 10 bases, and 20 bases lay between the germline ends. The CDR3 totals 14 residues. CDR3: CASSASGTKSLAFF. In DNA, the CDR3 is TGTGCCAGCAGCGCCTCTGGGACCAAGTCATTAGCTTTCTTT.

The V call is TRBV4-1, the J call TRBJ1-3, with D perhaps matching TRBD1 (5 bases). Trimming stripped 2 bases from V and 0 bases from J, with 11 bases between. The germline CDR1 and CDR2 sequences are MGHRA and YSYEKL. The CDR3 is 16 amino acids. The CDR3, as DNA: TGCGCCAGCAGCCAACGATGGGACCTCTCTGGAAACACCATATATTTT. Translating gives CASSQRWDLSGNTIYF.

This rearrangement joins TRBV2 to TRBJ1-1, with D perhaps TRBD1 (5 bases). V was pared by 4 bases and J by 0 bases, with 12 bases between. Germline lookup yields CDR1 SNHLY and CDR2 FYNNEI. There are 15 residues in the CDR3. This chain's CDR3 is CASSGLGTMNTEAFF. The CDR3 region has the DNA TGTGCCAGCAGTGGGCTGGGGACCATGAACACTGAAGCTTTCTTT.

This chain connects TRBV11-2 to TRBJ1-1, with no clear D. Trimming removed 0 bases from V and 11 bases from J, with 13 bases in between. The CDR3 sequence is 13 residues long. Germline V lookup: CDR1 SGHAT, CDR2 FQNNGV. CDR3: CASSLDYRIDAFF. The CDR3 DNA reads as TGTGCCAGCAGCTTAGATTACCGGATTGATGCTTTCTTT.

The rearrangement links TRBV6-1 to TRBJ1-3; D unclear. The V gene lost 7 bases and the J gene lost 0 bases, with 10 bases spanning the gap. The germline gives CDR1 MNHNS, CDR2 SASEGT. The CDR3 covers 14 residues. CDR3 loop: CASMQPPSGNTIYF. The CDR3 DNA reads as TGTGCCAGCATGCAGCCACCCTCTGGAAACACCATATATTTT.

V and J are TRBV7-2 and TRBJ2-7, with 9 bases identical to TRBD2. Trimming at V came to 5 bases and at J to 1 base, leaving 3 bases not matched to a gene. The CDR3 contains 14 residues. The germline V gene encodes CDR1 SGHTA and CDR2 FQGNSA. This CDR3 is CASSPTSGSYEQYF. Here the CDR3 DNA reads TGTGCCAGCAGCCCGACTAGCGGTTCCTACGAGCAGTACTTC.

V is TRBV6-1 and J is TRBJ2-7, with D perhaps matching TRBD1 or TRBD2 (5 bases each). Per germline, CDR1 MNHNS and CDR2 SASEGT. V dropped 2 bases and J dropped 3 bases, with 20 bases sitting between them. The CDR3 covers 17 residues. The CDR3 bases are TGTGCCAGCAGTGAATTGGGCTCGGGGCAGGGTGGCTACGAGCAGTACTTC. This codes for CASSELGSGQGGYEQYF.

This rearrangement joins TRBV20-1 to TRBJ1-1; 7 bases match TRBD1. The CDR3 length is 11 residues. V dropped 6 bases and J dropped 8; count of bases not matched to a gene: 6. Germline CDR1 DFQATT, CDR2 SNEGSKA (reference sequence). The CDR3 coding sequence is TGCAGTGCAAGCGACAGGGAGGAAGCTTTCTTT. This gives the protein CSASDREEAFF.

The CDR3 here is CASSQITMGSEKLFF. CDR3 bases: TGTGCCAGCAGCCAAATTACAATGGGAAGTGAAAAACTGTTTTTT. The genes are TRBV6-6 and TRBJ1-4, with no clear D. The ends were cut back, 6 bases at V and 7 bases at J, with 18 bases in the middle. The CDR3 consists of 15 residues. From germline, CDR1 is MNHNY and CDR2 SVGAGI (reference sequence).

This clone turned up a few times. V and J are TRBV7-3 and TRBJ2-2; D remains ambiguous. Germline V gene data show CDR1 as SGHTA and CDR2 as FQGTGA. Trimming left V 3 bases short and J 1 base short, with 9 bases between. The CDR3 totals 15 residues. DNA of the CDR3: TGTGCCAGCAGCTTTTCCCCAGGGAACACCGGGGAGCTGTTTTTT. Protein sequence: CASSFSPGNTGELFF.

The rearrangement joins TRBV9 to TRBJ2-3; D gene unclear. CDR3 length: 16 amino acids. The germline V gene encodes CDR1 SGDLS and CDR2 YYNGEE. V dropped 3 bases and J dropped 1 base, with 15 bases sitting between them. In DNA, the CDR3 is TGTGCCAGCAGCGACTTCCGGGTAGACGGCACAGATACGCAGTATTTT. Translation gives CASSDFRVDGTDTQYF. Drawing the rest from reference TRBV9 and TRBJ2-3, the complete variable domain is DSGVTQTPKHLITATGQRVTLRCSPRSGDLSVYWYQQSLDQGLQFLIQYYNGEERAKGNILERFSAQQFPDLHSELNLSSLELGDSALYFCASSDFRVDGTDTQYFGPGTRLTVL.

The rearrangement joins TRBV28 to TRBJ1-5, with D unresolved. This CDR3 contains 13 residues. Per germline, CDR1 MDHEN and CDR2 SYDVKM. The germline V and J ends were trimmed by 6 bases and 0 bases, with 6 bases remaining between them. The CDR3 DNA follows: TGTGCCAGCAGAGTTAATAGCAATCAGCCCCAGCATTTT. This translates into CASRVNSNQPQHF.

The V gene is TRBV7-2, the J gene TRBJ2-5; weak D call: TRBD1 (5 bases). CDR3 size: 14 residues. Trimming left V 6 bases short and J 1 base short, with 12 bases between. Per the germline V gene, CDR1 is SGHTA and CDR2 is FQGNSA. CDR3 sequence reads: CASSPLDSQETQYF. CDR3 in DNA: TGTGCCAGCAGTCCTCTCGACAGCCAAGAGACCCAGTACTTC.

The chain is built from TRBV29-1 and TRBJ1-3, with 7 bases that match TRBD1. The CDR3 has 13 residues. Germline loops: CDR1 SQVTM, CDR2 ANQGSEA. The ends lost 7 bases at V and 2 bases at J; junction bases unmatched: 5. Here the CDR3 reads CSAADRAGNTIYF. The DNA for the CDR3 is TGCAGCGCCGCCGACAGGGCTGGAAACACCATATATTTT.

The chain recombines TRBV6-1 with TRBJ1-5; 7 nucleotides agree with TRBD1. Germline CDR1 MNHNS, CDR2 SASEGT. Trimming at V came to 6 bases and at J to 4 bases, leaving 9 bases not matched to a gene. The CDR3 covers 15 residues. CDR3 sequence reads: CASRNRTGRNQPQHF. The CDR3 nucleotides read TGTGCCAGCAGAAACCGGACAGGTCGGAATCAGCCCCAGCATTTT.

The chain combines TRBV29-1 with TRBJ1-3, with 8 bases that match TRBD1. Germline trimming cut 3 bases from V and 2 bases from J; bases unmatched to any gene: 0. This CDR3 spans 13 amino acids. Germline CDR1 and CDR2: SQVTM and ANQGSEA. CDR3 residues: CSVEDRAGNTIYF. The CDR3 region has the DNA TGCAGCGTTGAGGACAGGGCTGGAAACACCATATATTTT.

The rearrangement joins TRBV6-1 to TRBJ1-4; 8 nucleotides agree with TRBD1. The J segment lost 8 bases and the V segment lost 8 bases, leaving 13 bases of the junction unmatched. Germline V lookup: CDR1 MNHNS, CDR2 SASEGT. The CDR3 contains 15 residues. CDR3 protein: CASGIGRAGGEKLFF. The CDR3 DNA reads as TGTGCCAGCGGGATCGGTCGGGCAGGGGGCGAAAAACTGTTTTTT.

The chain combines TRBV10-1 with TRBJ2-3, with TRBD2 as a possible D gene (6 bases). Trimming took 2 bases from V and 5 from J, leaving 23 bases between them. This CDR3 spans 18 amino acids. Per the germline V gene, CDR1 is WNHNN and CDR2 is SYGVQD (reference sequence). CDR3 sequence: CASSEGMAAGGSGDTQYF. CDR3 DNA sequence: TGCGCCAGCAGTGAGGGAATGGCCGCTGGCGGTAGCGGAGATACGCAGTATTTT.

The V and J genes are TRBV6-5 and TRBJ1-2; perhaps TRBD1 as D (6 bases). CDR1 MNHEY and CDR2 SVGAGI come from the germline V gene. The CDR3 totals 14 residues. The V end lost 6 bases, the J end lost 4 bases, and 15 bases lay between the germline ends. This chain's CDR3 is CASSRQTGPYGYTF. CDR3 nucleotide sequence: TGTGCCAGCAGCCGACAGACAGGACCCTATGGCTACACCTTC.

The V and J genes are TRBV28 and TRBJ2-4, with D possibly TRBD1 on 6 matching bases. Germline lookup yields CDR1 MDHEN and CDR2 SYDVKM. V lost 6 bases and J 0 bases, leaving 9 bases between the germline ends. This CDR3 has 14 amino acids. CDR3 sequence: CASRQGLAKNIQYF. CDR3 DNA sequence: TGTGCCAGCAGACAGGGATTAGCCAAAAACATTCAGTACTTC.

The rearrangement links TRBV30 to TRBJ1-5; no definite D call. The germline CDR1 and CDR2 sequences are GTSNPN and SVGIG (reference sequence). The CDR3 sequence is 13 residues long. The germline V and J ends were trimmed by 2 bases and 6 bases, with 11 bases remaining between them. This CDR3 reads CAWSLGNSQPQHF. CDR3 DNA sequence: TGTGCCTGGAGTCTCGGGAACTCTCAGCCCCAGCATTTT. The full variable domain, completed using reference TRBV30 and TRBJ1-5, is SQTIHQWPATLVQPVGSPLSLECTVEGTSNPNLYWYRQAAGRGLQLLFYSVGIGQISSEVPQNLSASRPQDRQFILSSKKLLLSDSGFYLCAWSLGNSQPQHFGDGTRLSIL.

The V gene is TRBV4-3, the J gene TRBJ2-3; 10 positions agree with TRBD1. From germline, CDR1 is LGHNA and CDR2 YSLEER. This CDR3 is built from 15 residues. V lost 3 bases to trimming and J lost 5 bases; unmatched junction nucleotides: 5. The CDR3 bases are TGCGCCAGCAGCCATAGCCGGGACAGGGGAGATACGCAGTATTTT. Amino acids: CASSHSRDRGDTQYF.

The chain carries TRBV7-3 and TRBJ2-1; possible D gene TRBD1, 5 bases. Trimming stripped 5 bases from V and 0 bases from J, with 8 bases between. The CDR3 sequence is 14 residues long. Per germline, CDR1 SGHTA and CDR2 FQGTGA. The CDR3 region has the DNA TGTGCCAGCAGCCCAAGGGGCTCCTACAATGAGCAGTTCTTC. This encodes CASSPRGSYNEQFF.

The chain joins TRBV5-4 to TRBJ2-1; 12 bases are shared with TRBD1. The CDR3 has 15 amino acids. Germline V CDR1 and CDR2: SGHNT, YYREEE (reference sequence). Trimming cost V 2 bases and J 8 bases; bases outside gene matches: 5. The CDR3 nucleotides read TGTGCCAGCAGCTTTGGGACAGGGGGCCAGTATGAGCAGTTCTTC. Protein product: CASSFGTGGQYEQFF. Based on the CDR3 plus reference TRBV5-4 and TRBJ2-1, the full variable domain is ETGVTQSPTHLIKTRGQQVTLRCSSQSGHNTVSWYQQALGQGPQFIFQYYREEENGRGNFPPRFSGLQFPNYSSELNVNALELDDSALYLCASSFGTGGQYEQFFGPGTRLTVL.